The subject of this entry is one T cell receptor beta chain. The data were produced by immunoSEQ multiplex PCR, yet TCRdb's version contains in-frame clones alone and is incomplete. The data show 200,000 to 300,000 clones, with about 82% seen just once and 5.5% to 7.5% held by the top ten. This CDR3 region has 14 residues. Germline CDR1 reads SGHNT; CDR2 reads YYREEE (reference sequence). V lost 2 bases and J lost 5, with 10 bases in between. This specimen comes from a study of blood T cell repertoires in COVID-19. Study-wide context: Samples of COVID-19 (acute and convalescent) were obtained from the United States, Italy and Spain. T cells, B-cell-depleted T cells, or PBMCs provided the cDNA or gDNA that served as material.

This receptor was taken from a woman in her sixties with active or convalescent COVID-19. The gene calls are TRBV5-4 and TRBJ1-4, with D possibly TRBD1 on 5 matching bases. The material sequenced was peripheral blood. The CDR3 region has the DNA TGTGCCAGCAGCTTAGACAGATTAAATGAAAAACTGTTTTTT. Translating gives CASSLDRLNEKLFF. Combining the CDR3 with reference TRBV5-4 and TRBJ1-4 gives the whole variable domain ETGVTQSPTHLIKTRGQQVTLRCSSQSGHNTVSWYQQALGQGPQFIFQYYREEENGRGNFPPRFSGLQFPNYSSELNVNALELDDSALYLCASSLDRLNEKLFFGSGTQLSVL.